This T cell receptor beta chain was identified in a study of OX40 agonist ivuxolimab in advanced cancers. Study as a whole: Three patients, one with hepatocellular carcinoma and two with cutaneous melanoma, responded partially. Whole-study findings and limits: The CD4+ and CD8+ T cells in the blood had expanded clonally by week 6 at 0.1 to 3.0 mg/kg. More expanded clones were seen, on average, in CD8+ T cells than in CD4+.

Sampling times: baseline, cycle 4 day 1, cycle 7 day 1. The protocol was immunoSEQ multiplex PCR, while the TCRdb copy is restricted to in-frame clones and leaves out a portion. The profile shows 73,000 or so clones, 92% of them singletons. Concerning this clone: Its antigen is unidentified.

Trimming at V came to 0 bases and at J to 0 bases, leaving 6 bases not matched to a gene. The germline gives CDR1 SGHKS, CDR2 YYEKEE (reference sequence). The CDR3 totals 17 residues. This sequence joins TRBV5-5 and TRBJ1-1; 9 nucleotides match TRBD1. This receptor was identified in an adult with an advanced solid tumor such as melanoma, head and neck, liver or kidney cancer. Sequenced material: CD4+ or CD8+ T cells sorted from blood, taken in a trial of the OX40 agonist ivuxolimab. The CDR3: CASSLDGTGQMNTEAFF. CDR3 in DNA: TGTGCCAGCAGCTTGGATGGGACAGGGCAGATGAACACTGAAGCTTTCTTT.